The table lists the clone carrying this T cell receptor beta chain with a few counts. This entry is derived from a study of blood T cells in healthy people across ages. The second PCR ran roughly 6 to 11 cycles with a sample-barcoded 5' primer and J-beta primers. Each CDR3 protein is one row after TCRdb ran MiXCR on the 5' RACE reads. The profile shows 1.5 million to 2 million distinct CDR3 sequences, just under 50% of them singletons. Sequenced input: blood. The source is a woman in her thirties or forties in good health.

Here the CDR3 reads CATATGQGAYEQYF. For the CDR3, the DNA is TGTGCCACCGCGACTGGACAGGGCGCCTACGAGCAGTACTTC. V usage is TRBV24-1 and J usage is TRBJ2-7, with 8 bases fitting TRBD1. Germline V CDR1 and CDR2: KGHDR, SFDVKD. The CDR3 is 14 amino acids. V gave up 9 bases and J gave up 2 bases; unmatched junction bases: 8.